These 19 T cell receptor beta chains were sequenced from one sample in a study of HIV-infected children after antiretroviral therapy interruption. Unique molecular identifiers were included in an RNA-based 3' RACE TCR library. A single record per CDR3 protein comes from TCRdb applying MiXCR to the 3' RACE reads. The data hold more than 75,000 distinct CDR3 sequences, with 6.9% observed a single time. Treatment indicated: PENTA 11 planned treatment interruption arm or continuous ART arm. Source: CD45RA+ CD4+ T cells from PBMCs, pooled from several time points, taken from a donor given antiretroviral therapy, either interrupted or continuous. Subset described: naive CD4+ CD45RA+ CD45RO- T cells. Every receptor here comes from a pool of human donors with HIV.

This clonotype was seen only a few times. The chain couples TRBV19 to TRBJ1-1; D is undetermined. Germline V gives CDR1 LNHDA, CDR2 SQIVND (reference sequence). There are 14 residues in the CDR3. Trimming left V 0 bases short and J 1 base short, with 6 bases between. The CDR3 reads CASSIERRNTEAFF. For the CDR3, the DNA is TGTGCCAGTAGTATAGAGAGGCGGAACACTGAAGCTTTCTTT.

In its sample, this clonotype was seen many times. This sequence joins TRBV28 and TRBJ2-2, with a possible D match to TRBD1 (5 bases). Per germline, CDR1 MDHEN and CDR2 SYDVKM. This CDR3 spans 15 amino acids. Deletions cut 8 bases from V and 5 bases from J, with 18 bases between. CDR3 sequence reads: CASLPRQGRTGELFF. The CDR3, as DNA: TGTGCCAGCCTCCCACGGCAGGGTCGGACCGGGGAGCTGTTTTTT.

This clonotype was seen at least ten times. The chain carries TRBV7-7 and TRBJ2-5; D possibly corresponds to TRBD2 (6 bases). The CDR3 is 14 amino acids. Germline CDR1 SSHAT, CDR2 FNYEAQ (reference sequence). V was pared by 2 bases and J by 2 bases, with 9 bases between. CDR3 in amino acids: CASSLPGLQETQYF. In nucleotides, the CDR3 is TGTGCCAGCAGCTTACCGGGACTGCAAGAGACCCAGTACTTC. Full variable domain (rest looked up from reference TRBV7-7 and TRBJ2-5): GAGVSQSPRYKVTKRGQDVTLRCDPISSHATLYWYQQALGQGPEFLTYFNYEAQPDKSGLPSDRFSAERPEGSISTLTIQRTEQRDSAMYRCASSLPGLQETQYFGPGTRLLVL.

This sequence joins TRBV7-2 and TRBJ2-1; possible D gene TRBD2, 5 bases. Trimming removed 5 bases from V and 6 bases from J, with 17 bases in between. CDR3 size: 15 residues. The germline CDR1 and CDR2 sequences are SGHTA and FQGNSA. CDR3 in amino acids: CASSRTPTIPNEQFF. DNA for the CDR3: TGTGCCAGCAGCCGGACGCCGACTATCCCCAATGAGCAGTTCTTC.

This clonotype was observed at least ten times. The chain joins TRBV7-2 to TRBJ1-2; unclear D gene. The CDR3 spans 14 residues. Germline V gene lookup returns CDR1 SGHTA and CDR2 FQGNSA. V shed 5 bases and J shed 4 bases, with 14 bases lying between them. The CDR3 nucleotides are TGTGCCAGCAGCGCCGGAGCGGACCCCTATGGCTACACCTTC. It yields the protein CASSAGADPYGYTF.

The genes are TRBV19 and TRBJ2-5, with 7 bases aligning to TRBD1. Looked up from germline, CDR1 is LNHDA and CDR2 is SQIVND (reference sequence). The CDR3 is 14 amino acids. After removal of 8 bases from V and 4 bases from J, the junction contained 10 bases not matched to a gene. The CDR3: CASSSLQGRETQYF. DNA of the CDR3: TGTGCCAGTTCGAGCCTACAGGGGAGAGAGACCCAGTACTTC.

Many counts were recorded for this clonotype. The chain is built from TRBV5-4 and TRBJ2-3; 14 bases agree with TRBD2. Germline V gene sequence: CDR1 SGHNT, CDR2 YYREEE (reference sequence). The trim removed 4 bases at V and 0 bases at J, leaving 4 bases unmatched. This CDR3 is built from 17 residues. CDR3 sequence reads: CASSGTSGGSSTDTQYF. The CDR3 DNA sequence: TGTGCCAGCAGCGGGACTAGCGGGGGTTCTAGCACAGATACGCAGTATTTT.

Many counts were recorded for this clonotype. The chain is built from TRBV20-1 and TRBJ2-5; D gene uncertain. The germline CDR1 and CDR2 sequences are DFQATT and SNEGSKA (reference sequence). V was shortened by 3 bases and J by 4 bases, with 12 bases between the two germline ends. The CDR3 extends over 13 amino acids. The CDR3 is CSASQVVGETQYF. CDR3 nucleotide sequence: TGCAGTGCTAGTCAGGTCGTGGGAGAGACCCAGTACTTC.

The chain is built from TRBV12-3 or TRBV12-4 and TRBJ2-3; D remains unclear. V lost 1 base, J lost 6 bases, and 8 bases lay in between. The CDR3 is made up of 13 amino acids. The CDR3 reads CASSLDLGDTQYF. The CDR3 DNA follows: TGTGCCAGCAGTTTAGATTTGGGCGATACGCAGTATTTT.

CDR3 loop: CASSFRQGAVEQYF. CDR3 DNA sequence: TGTGCCAGCAGCTTCAGACAGGGGGCGGTCGAGCAGTACTTC. The genes are TRBV7-9 and TRBJ2-7; 10 nucleotides align to TRBD1. Losses at the gene ends were 3 bases for V and 6 bases for J; bases not matched to a gene: 5. CDR1 is SEHNR and CDR2 is FQNEAQ in the germline V gene (reference sequence). The CDR3 length is 14 residues.

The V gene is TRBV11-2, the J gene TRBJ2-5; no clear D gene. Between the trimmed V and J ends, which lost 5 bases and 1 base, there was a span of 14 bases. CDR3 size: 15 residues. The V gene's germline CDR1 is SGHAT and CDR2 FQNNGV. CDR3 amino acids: CASSPLPEIQETQYF. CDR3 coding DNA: TGTGCCAGCAGCCCGTTACCAGAAATCCAAGAGACCCAGTACTTC.

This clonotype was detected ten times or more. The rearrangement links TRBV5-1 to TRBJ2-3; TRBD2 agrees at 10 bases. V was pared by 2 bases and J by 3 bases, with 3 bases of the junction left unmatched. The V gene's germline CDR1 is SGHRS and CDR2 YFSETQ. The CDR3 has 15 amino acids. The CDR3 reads CASSFSGRTTDTQYF. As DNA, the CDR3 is TGCGCCAGCAGCTTTAGCGGGAGGACTACAGATACGCAGTATTTT.

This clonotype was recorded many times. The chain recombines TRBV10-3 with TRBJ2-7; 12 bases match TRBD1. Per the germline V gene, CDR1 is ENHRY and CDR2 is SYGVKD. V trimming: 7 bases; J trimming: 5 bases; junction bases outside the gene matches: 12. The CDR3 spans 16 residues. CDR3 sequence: CAITSHEGTGGNEQYF. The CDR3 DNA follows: TGTGCCATCACCTCGCACGAGGGGACAGGGGGCAACGAGCAGTACTTC.

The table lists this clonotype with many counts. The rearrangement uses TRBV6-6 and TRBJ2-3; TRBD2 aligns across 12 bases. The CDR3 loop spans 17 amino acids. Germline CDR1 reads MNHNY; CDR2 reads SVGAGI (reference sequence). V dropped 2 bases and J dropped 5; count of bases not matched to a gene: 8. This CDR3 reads CASSYPRLAGDGDTQYF. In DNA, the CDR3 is TGTGCCAGCAGTTACCCACGACTAGCGGGAGATGGAGATACGCAGTATTTT.

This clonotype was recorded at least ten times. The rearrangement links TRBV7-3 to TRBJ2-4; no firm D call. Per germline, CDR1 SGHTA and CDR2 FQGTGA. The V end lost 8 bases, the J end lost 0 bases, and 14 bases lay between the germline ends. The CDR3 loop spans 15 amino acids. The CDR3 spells CASGPRQLAKNIQYF. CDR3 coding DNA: TGTGCCAGCGGTCCGCGGCAGCTAGCCAAAAACATTCAGTACTTC.

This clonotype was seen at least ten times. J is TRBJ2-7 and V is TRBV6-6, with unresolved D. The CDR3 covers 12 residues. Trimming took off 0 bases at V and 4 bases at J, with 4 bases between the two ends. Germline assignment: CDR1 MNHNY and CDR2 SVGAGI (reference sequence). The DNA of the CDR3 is TGTGCCAGCAGTTACTCGTCTTACGAGCAGTACTTC. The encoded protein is CASSYSSYEQYF.

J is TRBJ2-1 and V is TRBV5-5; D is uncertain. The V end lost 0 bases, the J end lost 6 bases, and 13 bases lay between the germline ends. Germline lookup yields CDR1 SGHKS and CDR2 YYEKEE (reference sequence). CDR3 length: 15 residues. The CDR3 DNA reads TGTGCCAGCAGCTTGGAATGGGTTTCAGCCAATGAGCAGTTCTTC. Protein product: CASSLEWVSANEQFF.

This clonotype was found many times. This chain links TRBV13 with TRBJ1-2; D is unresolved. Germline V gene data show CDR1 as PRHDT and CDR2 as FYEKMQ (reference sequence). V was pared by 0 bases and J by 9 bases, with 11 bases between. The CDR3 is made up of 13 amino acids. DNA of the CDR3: TGTGCCAGCAGCTTAGGGAGGGAAATGAGCTACACCTTC. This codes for CASSLGREMSYTF. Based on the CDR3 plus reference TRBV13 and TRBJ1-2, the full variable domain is AAGVIQSPRHLIKEKRETATLKCYPIPRHDTVYWYQQGPGQDPQFLISFYEKMQSDKGSIPDRFSAQQFSDYHSELNMSSLELGDSALYFCASSLGREMSYTFGSGTRLTVV.

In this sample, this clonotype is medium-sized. In nucleotides, the CDR3 is TGCAGCGGATACAGCATGAACACTGAAGCTTTCTTT. This translates into CSGYSMNTEAFF. The rearrangement links TRBV29-1 to TRBJ1-1, with D unresolved. Germline V gives CDR1 SQVTM, CDR2 ANQGSEA. The V end was cut by 7 bases, the J end by 0 bases, with 9 bases between. The CDR3 has 12 residues.